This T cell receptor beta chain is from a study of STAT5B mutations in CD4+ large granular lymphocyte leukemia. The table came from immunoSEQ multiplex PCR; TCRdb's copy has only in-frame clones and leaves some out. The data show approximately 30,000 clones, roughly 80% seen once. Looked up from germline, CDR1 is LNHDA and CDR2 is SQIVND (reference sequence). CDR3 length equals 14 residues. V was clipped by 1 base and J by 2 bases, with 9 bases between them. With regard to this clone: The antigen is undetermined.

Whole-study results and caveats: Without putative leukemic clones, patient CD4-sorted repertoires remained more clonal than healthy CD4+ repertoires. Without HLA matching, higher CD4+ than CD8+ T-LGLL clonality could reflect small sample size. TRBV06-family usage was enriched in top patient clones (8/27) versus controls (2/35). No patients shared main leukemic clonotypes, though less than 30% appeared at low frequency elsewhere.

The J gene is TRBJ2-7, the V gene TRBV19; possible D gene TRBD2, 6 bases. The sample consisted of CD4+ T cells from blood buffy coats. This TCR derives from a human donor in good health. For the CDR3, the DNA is TGTGCCAGTAGTATAGCTGCGGGGCCCTACGAGCAGTACTTC. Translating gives CASSIAAGPYEQYF. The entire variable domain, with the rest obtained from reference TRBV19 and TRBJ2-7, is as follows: DGGITQSPKYLFRKEGQNVTLSCEQNLNHDAMYWYRQDPGQGLRLIYYSQIVNDFQKGDIAEGYSVSREKKESFPLTVTSAQKNPTAFYLCASSIAAGPYEQYFGPGTRLTVT.